Listed below are T cell receptor beta chains from one sample, sequenced in a study of cytomegalovirus exposure and HLA in healthy donors. Profiled with immunoSEQ multiplex PCR; TCRdb holds only in-frame clones, not every one. The sample holds approximately 130,000 clones, around 82% seen once. Sequenced: PBMCs. The receptors stem from a boy aged 5-17 years in good health and CMV-seronegative. Each CDR3 is given with its conserved first and last residue. D genes are given only for firm matches. Expanded clones are given a class, and other clones once, few, many or no size at all.

>TRBV7-9|TRBJ1-4|.|TRBD1
CASSLDRLNEKLFF
TGTGCCAGCAGCCTGGACAGGCTAAATGAAAAACTGTTTTTT
>TRBV2|TRBJ2-1|.|.
CASNRYNEQFF
TGTGCCAGCAACCGGTACAATGAGCAGTTCTTC
>TRBV5-1|TRBJ1-5|.|.
CASSFEGNQPQHF
TGCGCCAGCAGCTTTGAGGGCAATCAGCCCCAGCATTTT
>TRBV6-5|TRBJ2-7|few|TRBD1
CASSYRRTGGFNEQYF
TGTGCCAGCAGCTACCGACGGACAGGGGGTTTCAACGAGCAGTACTTC
>TRBV30|TRBJ1-2|.|.
CAWSVPLAPKGSNYGYTF
TGTGCCTGGAGTGTACCCTTGGCCCCTAAGGGGTCTAACTATGGCTACACCTTC
>TRBV2|TRBJ1-2|few|TRBD1
CATIGDREGYTF
TGTGCCACTATAGGGGACAGGGAGGGCTACACCTTC
>TRBV30|TRBJ2-5|.|TRBD2
CAWSDLLAGGPGETQYF
TGTGCCTGGAGTGACTTGTTAGCGGGAGGGCCGGGAGAGACCCAGTACTTC
>TRBV27|TRBJ2-4|.|TRBD2
CASSAATSGRPVNIQYF
TGTGCCAGCAGTGCGGCGACTAGCGGGAGGCCTGTCAACATTCAGTACTTC
>TRBV5-1|TRBJ1-1|few|TRBD1
CASSQGTGTEAFF
TGCGCCAGCAGCCAAGGGACAGGCACTGAAGCTTTCTTT
>TRBV7-8|TRBJ1-1|.|TRBD1
CASSLGQGGSEAFF
TGTGCCAGCAGCCTTGGACAGGGGGGCTCTGAAGCTTTCTTT
>TRBV5-1|TRBJ2-5|many|.
CASSLEPQETQYF
TGCGCCAGCAGCTTGGAGCCACAAGAGACCCAGTACTTC
>TRBV29-1|TRBJ2-7|.|TRBD2
CSVVGGGGGTLYEQYF
TGCAGCGTTGTGGGGGGGGGAGGCGGAACGTTATACGAGCAGTACTTC
>TRBV10-3|TRBJ1-2|.|.
CAISAYTGSNYGYTF
TGTGCCATCAGTGCTTATACAGGGTCTAACTATGGCTACACCTTC
>TRBV19|TRBJ2-1|.|TRBD1
CASSTRSRTGGNEQFF
TGTGCCAGTAGTACCCGATCCCGGACAGGGGGGAACGAGCAGTTCTTC
>TRBV5-1|TRBJ1-1|.|.
CASSSGWNPEAFF
TGCGCCAGCAGCTCGGGATGGAACCCTGAAGCTTTCTTT
>TRBV25-1|TRBJ2-7|.|.
CASPGQSSYEQYF
TGTGCCAGTCCGGGACAAAGCTCCTACGAGCAGTACTTC
>TRBV4-3|TRBJ1-1|.|.
CASSQGEYMNTEAFF
TGCGCCAGCAGCCAAGGGGAGTATATGAACACTGAAGCTTTCTTT
>TRBV4-3|TRBJ2-7|.|.
CASSQERLSSYEQYF
TGCGCCAGCAGCCAAGAGAGGCTTAGCTCCTACGAGCAGTACTTC
>TRBV5-1|TRBJ2-3|.|TRBD2
CASSSQGLASDTQYF
TGCGCCAGCAGCTCCCAGGGACTAGCCTCAGATACGCAGTATTTT
>TRBV5-6|TRBJ1-6|.|.
CASSLARGSYNSPLHF
TGTGCCAGCAGCTTGGCCCGGGGCTCCTATAATTCACCCCTCCACTTT
>TRBV5-1|TRBJ2-5|.|TRBD2
CASSSLAGQETQYF
TGCGCCAGCAGCAGTCTAGCGGGACAAGAGACCCAGTACTTC
>TRBV4-2|TRBJ2-1|.|.
CASSQVGGSSYNEQFF
TGTGCCAGCAGCCAGGTCGGCGGTTCCTCCTACAATGAGCAGTTCTTC
>TRBV27|TRBJ2-1|.|.
CASSPNRRFGNEQFF
TGTGCCAGCAGTCCCAACCGGAGATTCGGCAATGAGCAGTTCTTC
>TRBV2|TRBJ1-4|.|.
CASSPRRATNEKLFF
TGTGCCAGCAGTCCCCGCCGGGCAACTAATGAAAAACTGTTTTTT
>TRBV7-6|TRBJ2-2|.|.
CASSPVPSGPNTGELFF
TGTGCCAGCAGCCCGGTTCCATCAGGGCCTAACACCGGGGAGCTGTTTTTT
>TRBV7-8|TRBJ2-7|.|.
CASSPSVAEQYF
TGTGCCAGCAGTCCTTCCGTGGCCGAGCAGTACTTC
>TRBV7-9|TRBJ1-3|.|.
CASSPAGLGNTIYF
TGTGCCAGCAGCCCGGCAGGGTTGGGAAACACCATATATTTT
>TRBV5-1|TRBJ1-1|.|.
CASSPRAGVNTEAFF
TGCGCCAGCAGCCCCCGAGCAGGGGTGAACACTGAAGCTTTCTTT
>TRBV9|TRBJ2-2|.|.
CASSVTGNTGELFF
TGTGCCAGCAGCGTAACCGGGAACACCGGGGAGCTGTTTTTT
>TRBV7-8|TRBJ2-2|.|TRBD2
CASSGLAGVNTGELFF
TGTGCCAGCAGCGGACTAGCGGGGGTTAACACCGGGGAGCTGTTTTTT
>TRBV18|TRBJ1-2|.|TRBD1
CASSPDRAYGYTF
TGTGCCAGCTCACCGGACAGGGCCTATGGCTACACCTTC
>TRBV5-4|TRBJ1-1|.|TRBD1
CASSGLNRGLFALNTEAFF
TGTGCCAGCAGCGGGCTCAACAGGGGACTTTTCGCCCTGAACACTGAAGCTTTCTTT
>TRBV19|TRBJ1-6|.|TRBD1
CASSISGQLNSPLHF
TGTGCCAGTAGTATCTCGGGACAGCTTAATTCACCCCTCCACTTT
>TRBV27|TRBJ2-3|.|.
CASSLFPSTDTQYF
TGTGCCAGCAGTTTATTCCCTAGCACAGATACGCAGTATTTT
>TRBV5-1|TRBJ2-6|.|TRBD1
CASSPTGSGANVLTF
TGCGCCAGCAGCCCGACAGGGTCTGGGGCCAACGTCCTGACTTTC
>TRBV14|TRBJ1-4|.|.
CASSLPGQGEKLFF
TGTGCCAGCAGCCTCCCGGGACAAGGAGAAAAACTGTTTTTT
>TRBV5-8|TRBJ1-4|.|.
CASSPTGTNEKLFF
TGTGCCAGCAGCCCGACAGGAACTAATGAAAAACTGTTTTTT
>TRBV19|TRBJ1-1|.|.
CASRGVGNTEAFF
TGTGCCAGTAGAGGGGTAGGGAACACTGAAGCTTTCTTT
>TRBV7-9|TRBJ2-7|once|TRBD1
CAILGTGVYEQYF
TGTGCCATCCTGGGGACAGGGGTCTACGAGCAGTACTTC
>TRBV13|TRBJ2-3|.|TRBD2
CASSLLRGATDTQYF
TGTGCCAGCAGCTTATTGCGGGGGGCCACAGATACGCAGTATTTT
>TRBV7-2|TRBJ2-7|.|TRBD2
CASNSDSGLSEQYF
TGTGCCAGCAATTCGGATAGCGGGTTATCGGAGCAGTACTTC
>TRBV9|TRBJ1-5|few|TRBD1
CASSPTGTGNQPQHF
TGTGCCAGCAGCCCGACCGGGACAGGGAATCAGCCCCAGCATTTT
>TRBV6-5|TRBJ2-1|.|TRBD1
CASSYSTGGFEQFF
TGTGCCAGCAGTTACTCGACAGGGGGCTTTGAGCAGTTCTTC
>TRBV5-8|TRBJ2-5|.|TRBD1
CASSQSTGGLETQYF
TGTGCCAGCAGCCAATCGACAGGGGGGTTGGAGACCCAGTACTTC
>TRBV19|TRBJ2-5|.|.
CASSRVTDGGRETQYF
TGTGCCAGTAGTCGCGTGACTGACGGAGGCCGAGAGACCCAGTACTTC
>TRBV27|TRBJ2-3|.|.
CASSALAGASTDTQYF
TGTGCCAGCAGTGCCCTTGCGGGCGCTAGCACAGATACGCAGTATTTT
>TRBV18|TRBJ1-5|.|.
CASSQYDGTHNQPQHF
TGTGCCAGCTCACAGTACGACGGGACACATAATCAGCCCCAGCATTTT
>TRBV19|TRBJ2-2|.|TRBD2
CASSISSGGAAAGELFF
TGTGCCAGTAGTATATCAAGCGGGGGGGCTGCAGCCGGGGAGCTGTTTTTT
>TRBV6-4|TRBJ2-1|few|TRBD2
CASSEGLAGVNEQFF
TGTGCCAGCAGTGAGGGACTAGCGGGAGTCAATGAGCAGTTCTTC
>TRBV30|TRBJ1-2|.|.
CAWSLGGRVGYTF
TGTGCCTGGAGTTTGGGGGGTCGCGTTGGCTACACCTTC
>TRBV7-9|TRBJ2-1|.|TRBD2
CASSPQAGVNYNEQFF
TGTGCCAGCAGCCCCCAAGCGGGAGTGAACTACAATGAGCAGTTCTTC
>TRBV5-1|TRBJ2-7|once|TRBD1
CASSFGVDRGNEQYF
TGCGCCAGCAGCTTTGGCGTGGACAGGGGTAACGAGCAGTACTTC
>TRBV5-4|TRBJ2-7|.|TRBD2
CASSLNAIAGGDEQYF
TGTGCCAGCAGCTTGAATGCGATAGCGGGAGGCGACGAGCAGTACTTC